What follows describes a single T cell receptor (beta chain). No cognate antigen has been identified for it. No base quality values were provided; no much bigger clone lies one nucleotide off. The collaborating institutions used their own protocols to collect whole blood in K2EDTA tubes. For TCRbeta analysis, collaborators shipped samples in one of three forms: frozen whole blood, isolated PBMCs, or DNA extracted from either of those sample types. This specimen belongs to a study of blood T cell repertoires in COVID-19 (dated by TCRdb to about 2020). Concerning the study at large: Samples covering the acute and convalescent phases of COVID-19 were provided by collaborators in the United States, Italy and Spain. The prospective study material was composed of cDNA or gDNA derived from T cells, B-cell-depleted T cells, or PBMCs. Deeply sampled blood TCRbeta repertoires from subjects exposed to, actively infected with, or recovered from COVID-19 were included in the dataset. A freely available public database, intended as a resource for researchers studying the immune response to SARS-CoV-2, is where the repertoires were released. Samples came from the ongoing ImmuneRACE study (first 160 participants) plus 1,254 subjects from 6 global collaborators. The sample metadata nearly always contained a de-identified subject ID, COVID-19 status, age in years and sex. HLA class I and class II types, where available, came from metadata supplied by the sample provider rather than from assay-based typing. The investigation overall reported the following: The amount of clinical and demographic metadata varied by source and participant and was provided uncurated.

Via the germline V gene, CDR1 is SGHVS and CDR2 FQNEAQ. V is cut back by 5 bases and J by 9 bases, with 16 bases in the junction unmatched. The CDR3 runs 16 amino acids, cysteine and phenylalanine included. The only DNA kept is the CDR3, 48 bases in frame from the first base. The immunoSEQ Assay, a bias-controlled multiplex PCR, was used to amplify TCRbeta CDR3 regions from genomic DNA. Processing in the source paper ran as follows. Within the assay, amplification of reference gene primers was used to estimate how many nucleated cells each sample contained. Sequence reads were collapsed and filtered to measure the absolute abundance of every unique TCRbeta CDR3 rearrangement. For each sample, productive Simpson clonality was calculated as the square root of Simpson's diversity index over productive rearrangements. TCRdb provides this immuneACCESS table in a form limited to in-frame rearrangements. Some clones are lacking; in checked studies, under half of them reflect an unresolved V gene, and why the rest are absent is not known. The DNA was the basis for D and trimming; V, J and clone size are from that table. The table for this sample lists more than 35,000 clones; about 88% of them were counted only once. The ten largest make up 30% to 40% of the sample.

Input material: peripheral blood. The clonotype comes from a man in his 70s with active COVID-19. The rearranged chain carries TRBV7-8 and TRBJ2-5; 9 nucleotides in the junction match TRBD2. The nucleotide sequence is given as TGTGCCAGCAGCCCCCTCAGGACTAGCGCCCAAAGGGCCCAGTACTTC. It is translated as CASSPLRTSAQRAQYF.